These 30 T cell receptor beta chains originate from one sample sequenced in a study of cytomegalovirus exposure and HLA in healthy donors. 60 Vbeta and 13 Jbeta primers were used in PCR. The table came from immunoSEQ multiplex PCR; TCRdb's copy has only in-frame clones and leaves some out. Here the sample table reports roughly 73,000 clones. Input material: PBMCs. The origin of the receptors is a female donor in good health and CMV-seropositive.

The CDR3 region has the DNA TGTGCCACCAGCGAAAACCTAGCGTATTTCTCAGGGCATGAGCAGTTCTTC. Amino acids: CATSENLAYFSGHEQFF. V usage is TRBV15 and J usage is TRBJ2-1; a possible D gene is TRBD2 (6 bases). This CDR3 is built from 17 residues. V dropped 5 bases and J dropped 8 bases, with 25 bases sitting between them. Germline assignment: CDR1 LNHNV and CDR2 YYDKDF (reference sequence).

The rearrangement links TRBV5-4 to TRBJ1-1, with D tentatively TRBD1 (6 bases). Germline V gene lookup returns CDR1 SGHNT and CDR2 YYREEE (reference sequence). The V gene lost 1 base and the J gene lost 6 bases, with 16 bases spanning the gap. The CDR3 extends over 15 amino acids. This CDR3 reads CASSLQQGVDSEAFF. The CDR3 DNA is TGTGCCAGCAGCTTGCAACAGGGTGTTGACTCTGAAGCTTTCTTT.

This chain uses TRBV9 with TRBJ2-1, with TRBD2 matching over 10 bases. In germline, CDR1 is SGDLS, CDR2 YYNGEE. V was pared by 1 base and J by 2 bases, with 6 bases of the junction left unmatched. The CDR3 runs 17 residues. The CDR3 nucleotides are TGTGCCAGCAGCGTACAGAACAGCGGGGGGGCCTACAATGAGCAGTTCTTC. Translation gives CASSVQNSGGAYNEQFF.

The chain is built from TRBV2 and TRBJ2-7, with 9 positions matching TRBD1. The V gene's germline CDR1 is SNHLY and CDR2 FYNNEI. V gave up 4 bases and J gave up 5 bases; unmatched junction bases: 6. The CDR3 is 14 residues long. The CDR3 region has the DNA TGTGCCAGCAGTGTTCGGACAGGGGATCACGAGCAGTACTTC. The encoded protein is CASSVRTGDHEQYF.

The chain links TRBV9 to TRBJ2-7; D call uncertain. This CDR3 spans 14 amino acids. V gave up 1 base and J gave up 6 bases, with 14 bases separating them. Germline loops: CDR1 SGDLS, CDR2 YYNGEE. DNA of the CDR3: TGTGCCAGCAGCGTATCCGCAGAAGTTGGCGAGCAGTACTTC. Translation: CASSVSAEVGEQYF.

V and J are TRBV7-8 and TRBJ2-5; TRBD2 matches 13 bases. The V gene's germline CDR1 is SGHVS and CDR2 FQNEAQ. V dropped 5 bases and J dropped 5; count of bases not matched to a gene: 5. This CDR3 contains 15 residues. This CDR3 is CASSARTSGSETQYF. In DNA form, the CDR3 reads TGTGCCAGCAGCGCGCGGACTAGCGGGAGTGAGACCCAGTACTTC.

V usage is TRBV9 and J usage is TRBJ2-7; D perhaps matches TRBD1 (6 bases). Trimming shortened V by 0 bases and J by 3 bases, and 10 bases separated the two germline ends. CDR1 and CDR2 from the germline V gene are SGDLS and YYNGEE. The CDR3 loop spans 14 amino acids. The CDR3 bases are TGTGCCAGCAGCGTAGGTAACAGGGACTACGAGCAGTACTTC. Its protein is CASSVGNRDYEQYF.

This chain joins TRBV6-5 and TRBJ1-4; D is ambiguous. The germline V and J ends were trimmed by 4 bases and 4 bases, with 7 bases remaining between them. Germline CDR1 is MNHEY and CDR2 is SVGAGI. The CDR3 totals 13 residues. The CDR3 nucleotides read TGTGCCAGCAGTTCAAGAGTTAATGAAAAACTGTTTTTT. Encoded protein: CASSSRVNEKLFF.

V and J are TRBV7-2 and TRBJ1-2; possible D gene TRBD1, 5 bases. The CDR3 is 13 residues long. V was trimmed by 1 base and J by 8 bases, leaving 11 bases between them. Germline assignment: CDR1 SGHTA and CDR2 FQGNSA. CDR3 sequence (DNA): TGTGCCAGCAGCTTAGGACAGCCCTACGGCTACACCTTC. This gives the protein CASSLGQPYGYTF. Full variable domain (remainder filled in from reference TRBV7-2 and TRBJ1-2): GAGVSQSPSNKVTEKGKDVELRCDPISGHTALYWYRQSLGQGLEFLIYFQGNSAPDKSGLPSDRFSAERTGGSVSTLTIQRTQQEDSAVYLCASSLGQPYGYTFGSGTRLTVV.

This chain connects TRBV5-1 to TRBJ2-3; the match to TRBD2 covers 7 bases. The CDR3 covers 16 residues. Germline CDR1 SGHRS, CDR2 YFSETQ. The V and J ends lost 1 base and 5 bases, in that order; junction bases with no gene match: 10. The CDR3 bases are TGCGCCAGCAGCTTGCGGGGTCTAGCGGAGAGAGATACGCAGTATTTT. Its translation: CASSLRGLAERDTQYF.

The J gene is TRBJ2-1, the V gene TRBV7-9, with 12 bases lining up with TRBD2. This CDR3 region has 15 residues. Per germline, CDR1 SEHNR and CDR2 FQNEAQ (reference sequence). V gave up 7 bases and J gave up 5 bases; unmatched junction bases: 6. CDR3: CASIRLAGANNEQFF. For the CDR3, the DNA is TGTGCCAGCATCCGACTAGCGGGGGCTAACAATGAGCAGTTCTTC.

J is TRBJ1-5 and V is TRBV7-2; D gene uncertain. The length of the CDR3 is 14 residues. Germline V gene lookup returns CDR1 SGHTA and CDR2 FQGNSA. The V end was cut by 6 bases, the J end by 6 bases, with 15 bases between. The DNA for the CDR3 is TGTGCCAGCAGATCCGGGGAGGGATTTCAGCCCCAGCATTTT. Its translation is CASRSGEGFQPQHF.

The chain is built from TRBV30 and TRBJ2-1, with unresolved D. CDR1 is GTSNPN, CDR2 SVGIG, per germline (reference sequence). This CDR3 is 15 amino acids long. The ends were cut back, 2 bases at V and 0 bases at J, with 11 bases in the middle. The CDR3 loop is CAWSLTMSSYNEQFF. The CDR3 coding sequence is TGTGCCTGGAGTCTCACTATGAGCTCCTACAATGAGCAGTTCTTC. The full variable domain, its missing parts supplied by reference TRBV30 and TRBJ2-1, is SQTIHQWPATLVQPVGSPLSLECTVEGTSNPNLYWYRQAAGRGLQLLFYSVGIGQISSEVPQNLSASRPQDRQFILSSKKLLLSDSGFYLCAWSLTMSSYNEQFFGPGTRLTVL.

V is TRBV7-3 and J is TRBJ2-1, with 7 nucleotides matching TRBD2. The CDR3 covers 15 residues. Germline V gene sequence: CDR1 SGHTA, CDR2 FQGTGA. V shed 1 base, J shed 7 bases, and the junction held 7 bases outside the gene matches. The CDR3 bases are TGTGCCAGCAGCTTAAGTGCGGGAGCGCAAAATGAGCAGTTCTTC. Translation: CASSLSAGAQNEQFF.

J is TRBJ1-5 and V is TRBV2; TRBD1 is a possible D gene (5 bases). The CDR3 covers 14 residues. The V gene's germline CDR1 is SNHLY and CDR2 FYNNEI. V shed 4 bases and J shed 7 bases, with 14 bases lying between them. This chain's CDR3 is CASSVQGGGQPQHF. As DNA, the CDR3 is TGTGCCAGCAGTGTGCAGGGCGGAGGGCAGCCCCAGCATTTT.

The chain recombines TRBV9 with TRBJ1-2; D is undetermined. This CDR3 is built from 14 residues. In germline, CDR1 is SGDLS, CDR2 YYNGEE. Trimming stripped 4 bases from V and 4 bases from J, with 14 bases between. Here the CDR3 reads CASSPSPLIYGYTF. The CDR3 region has the DNA TGTGCCAGCAGCCCTAGTCCCTTAATCTATGGCTACACCTTC.

The chain carries TRBV7-6 and TRBJ2-3; 7 bases are a match to TRBD2. With 5 bases clipped from V and 6 bases from J, the junction kept 17 bases outside the gene matches. Germline-derived CDR1 and CDR2 are SGHVS and FNYEAQ. CDR3 length equals 17 residues. CDR3 bases: TGTGCCAGCAGCCCACTGGAGGGGCTAGCGGTCACGGATACGCAGTATTTT. This encodes CASSPLEGLAVTDTQYF.

Note on this clone: Other nucleotide sequences from this sample produce the same CDR3. The chain recombines TRBV19 with TRBJ1-6; 11 bases match TRBD1. CDR1 is LNHDA and CDR2 is SQIVND in the germline V gene (reference sequence). Unmatched junction bases numbered 4, after V lost 8 bases and J lost 7 bases. The CDR3 has 14 residues. The CDR3 loop is CASGQGAENSPLHF. CDR3 bases: TGTGCCAGTGGACAGGGGGCGGAGAATTCACCCCTCCACTTT.

This chain uses TRBV10-3 with TRBJ2-7; 7 bases fit TRBD1. Per the germline V gene, CDR1 is ENHRY and CDR2 is SYGVKD. V lost 3 bases and J lost 2; bases outside the gene matches: 7. The CDR3 runs 15 residues. The CDR3 protein is CAISEETGITYEQYF. For the CDR3, the DNA is TGTGCCATCAGTGAAGAGACAGGGATAACCTACGAGCAGTACTTC.

The gene calls are TRBV5-8 and TRBJ2-1; D possibly corresponds to TRBD2 (6 bases). The CDR3 is 15 residues long. Germline loops: CDR1 SGHTS, CDR2 YDEGEE. Between the trimmed V and J ends, which lost 4 bases and 1 base, there was a span of 12 bases. CDR3 sequence: CASSQGLRSYNEQFF. The CDR3 bases are TGTGCCAGCAGCCAGGGACTTCGGTCCTACAATGAGCAGTTCTTC.

The rearrangement uses TRBV19 and TRBJ2-3, with D possibly being TRBD2 (7 bases). V shed 4 bases and J shed 4 bases, with 18 bases lying between them. This CDR3 is 16 amino acids long. In germline, CDR1 is LNHDA, CDR2 SQIVND (reference sequence). The CDR3, as DNA: TGTGCCAGTAGTACTCGAAGGGGGGGGCCAGCAGATACGCAGTATTTT. This sequence encodes CASSTRRGGPADTQYF.

V usage is TRBV6-4 and J usage is TRBJ1-1; 8 bases map to TRBD1. The CDR3 spans 17 residues. V shed 6 bases, J shed 5 bases, and the junction held 17 bases outside the gene matches. Per the germline V gene, CDR1 is MRHNA and CDR2 is SNTAGT. The CDR3 nucleotides read TGTGCCAGCAGGAGGACAGGGAATGATATGGCGGGAACTGAAGCTTTCTTT. Amino acids: CASRRTGNDMAGTEAFF.

The rearrangement uses TRBV15 and TRBJ1-6, with TRBD1 identical over 9 bases. Germline loops: CDR1 LNHNV, CDR2 YYDKDF (reference sequence). Trimming at V came to 3 bases and at J to 6 bases, leaving 9 bases not matched to a gene. The CDR3 sequence is 17 residues long. The CDR3 DNA is TGTGCCACCAGCAGGGGCTTACAGGGGGCGAGTAATTCACCCCTCCACTTT. This gives the protein CATSRGLQGASNSPLHF. The full variable domain, rest sourced from reference TRBV15 and TRBJ1-6, is DAMVIQNPRYQVTQFGKPVTLSCSQTLNHNVMYWYQQKSSQAPKLLFHYYDKDFNNEADTPDNFQSRRPNTSFCFLDIRSPGLGDTAMYLCATSRGLQGASNSPLHFGNGTRLTVT.

The chain recombines TRBV6-1 with TRBJ1-4, with 8 bases that match TRBD1. V trimming: 10 bases; J trimming: 5 bases; junction bases outside the gene matches: 3. There are 12 residues in the CDR3. Germline V lookup: CDR1 MNHNS, CDR2 SASEGT. The CDR3 DNA follows: TGTGCCACAGGGACAGGAAATGAAAAACTGTTTTTT. The encoded protein is CATGTGNEKLFF.

The chain employs TRBV6-5 and TRBJ2-1; 9 positions match TRBD2. The trim removed 6 bases at V and 5 bases at J, leaving 5 bases unmatched. The CDR3 is 14 amino acids. Germline V lookup: CDR1 MNHEY, CDR2 SVGAGI. The CDR3 loop reads CASRTSGPDNEQFF. The CDR3 nucleotides are TGTGCCAGCAGGACTAGCGGTCCCGACAATGAGCAGTTCTTC.

The gene calls are TRBV5-1 and TRBJ2-3, with TRBD2 identical over 10 bases. Germline lookup yields CDR1 SGHRS and CDR2 YFSETQ. This CDR3 spans 17 amino acids. Trimming at V came to 5 bases and at J to 1 base, leaving 10 bases not matched to a gene. DNA for the CDR3: TGCGCCAGCAGATCTAGCGGGAGTTGGAGCGGCACAGATACGCAGTATTTT. Translated: CASRSSGSWSGTDTQYF.

The chain has TRBV30 and TRBJ2-1, with TRBD1 identical over 9 bases. Germline V gene data show CDR1 as GTSNPN and CDR2 as SVGIG (reference sequence). Trimming cost V 3 bases and J 3 bases; bases outside gene matches: 3. The CDR3 covers 14 residues. Here the CDR3 reads CAWRGQGRYNEQFF. The CDR3 region has the DNA TGTGCCTGGAGGGGACAGGGACGCTACAATGAGCAGTTCTTC.

The chain links TRBV9 to TRBJ2-7; TRBD1 aligns across 7 bases. J was trimmed by 1 base and V by 3 bases; bases with no gene match: 7. Germline lookup yields CDR1 SGDLS and CDR2 YYNGEE. This CDR3 region has 15 residues. CDR3 sequence reads: CASSAGTDRSYEQYF. CDR3 sequence (DNA): TGTGCCAGCAGCGCTGGGACAGATCGGTCCTACGAGCAGTACTTC.

V and J are TRBV7-9 and TRBJ2-2, with 8 nucleotides matching TRBD1. With V trimmed by 3 bases and J by 6 bases, 9 bases remained unmatched. The CDR3 totals 16 residues. CDR1 is SEHNR, CDR2 FQNEAQ, per germline (reference sequence). The CDR3 DNA reads as TGTGCCAGCAGCTTTCAGCCTGGACAGGGATCCGGGGAGCTGTTTTTT. Its protein is CASSFQPGQGSGELFF.

This sequence joins TRBV30 and TRBJ2-7; D may be TRBD2 (5 bases). The V gene's germline CDR1 is GTSNPN and CDR2 SVGIG (reference sequence). CDR3 length: 16 residues. V gave up 0 bases and J gave up 0 bases, with 15 bases separating them. This CDR3 is CAWSVLGGYSSYEQYF. The CDR3 nucleotides are TGTGCCTGGAGTGTACTCGGCGGGTATAGCTCCTACGAGCAGTACTTC.